A single sample gave rise to the 24 T cell receptor beta chains below, sequenced in a study of cytomegalovirus exposure and HLA in healthy donors. The primer mix had 60 Vbeta and 13 Jbeta primers. The data were produced by immunoSEQ multiplex PCR, yet TCRdb's version contains in-frame clones alone and is incomplete. The sample has 99,000 or so clones, 60% to 80% seen once; the top ten hold 5.8%. The sequencing input was PBMCs. The receptors here all came from a man aged 55 to 70 in good health and CMV-seropositive.

The chain recombines TRBV7-3 with TRBJ2-1, with TRBD2 identical over 13 bases. The germline V gene encodes CDR1 SGHTA and CDR2 FQGTGA. V gave up 5 bases and J gave up 4 bases; unmatched junction bases: 5. The CDR3 sequence is 16 residues long. The CDR3 DNA is TGTGCCAGCAGCCCTGGACTAGCGGGGGAGTACAATGAGCAGTTCTTC. The encoded protein is CASSPGLAGEYNEQFF.

The chain couples TRBV5-4 to TRBJ2-5, with 8 positions matching TRBD2. Losses at the gene ends were 0 bases for V and 2 bases for J; bases not matched to a gene: 6. Germline-derived CDR1 and CDR2 are SGHNT and YYREEE (reference sequence). The CDR3 totals 16 residues. DNA for the CDR3: TGTGCCAGCAGCTTGGATCGGGCGGGGGGACAAGAGACCCAGTACTTC. Its translation is CASSLDRAGGQETQYF.

The count of this clone is one. The V and J genes are TRBV6-4 and TRBJ2-1; 9 bases fit TRBD2. The CDR3 has 16 amino acids. Germline lookup yields CDR1 MRHNA and CDR2 SNTAGT. The ends lost 8 bases at V and 4 bases at J; junction bases unmatched: 12. CDR3 protein: CASARVAGASYNEQFF. CDR3 DNA sequence: TGTGCCAGCGCTAGGGTAGCGGGGGCCAGTTACAATGAGCAGTTCTTC.

This chain connects TRBV28 to TRBJ2-7; TRBD1 is a possible D gene (6 bases). V lost 5 bases and J 1 base, leaving 12 bases between the germline ends. The CDR3 runs to 14 residues. The germline V gene has CDR1 MDHEN and CDR2 SYDVKM. The CDR3 nucleotides are TGTGCCAGCAGTCTACTACAGGGATCCTACGAGCAGTACTTC. Residues: CASSLLQGSYEQYF.

The V call is TRBV7-9, the J call TRBJ2-3; 12 bases align to TRBD2. This CDR3 comprises 17 residues. From germline, CDR1 is SEHNR and CDR2 FQNEAQ (reference sequence). Trimming cost V 1 base and J 2 bases; bases outside gene matches: 4. This CDR3 is CASSLESSGGDTDTQYF. Here the CDR3 DNA reads TGTGCCAGCAGCTTAGAGTCTAGCGGGGGGGACACAGATACGCAGTATTTT. Full variable domain (rest looked up from reference TRBV7-9 and TRBJ2-3): DTGVSQNPRHKITKRGQNVTFRCDPISEHNRLYWYRQTLGQGPEFLTYFQNEAQLEKSRLLSDRFSAERPKGSFSTLEIQRTEQGDSAMYLCASSLESSGGDTDTQYFGPGTRLTVL.

CDR3 sequence reads: CASSQEGARHEQFF. The CDR3 DNA reads TGCGCCAGCAGCCAAGAGGGGGCGAGGCATGAGCAGTTCTTC. The V gene is TRBV4-1, the J gene TRBJ2-1; D might be TRBD1 (6 bases). CDR3 length: 14 amino acids. Deletions cut 0 bases from V and 8 bases from J, with 11 bases between. In germline, CDR1 is MGHRA, CDR2 YSYEKL.

The chain uses TRBV7-9 and TRBJ2-7; 7 bases are shared with TRBD1. From germline, CDR1 is SEHNR and CDR2 FQNEAQ (reference sequence). The CDR3 sequence is 12 residues long. The V segment lost 8 bases and the J segment 3 bases; nucleotides outside the gene matches: 4. The CDR3 DNA follows: TGTGCCAGCGCGACAGGGATCTACGAGCAGTACTTC. Its translation is CASATGIYEQYF.

A remark on this clone: One end of the junction varies from germline; a read error may be responsible. V gene TRBV18 combines with J gene TRBJ2-5; no clear D. The CDR3 is made up of 11 amino acids. In germline, CDR1 is KGHSH, CDR2 LQKENI. The CDR3 reads CASGSQEAQYF. Here the CDR3 DNA reads TGTGCGTCCGGGTCCCAAGAGGCCCAGTACTTC.

This clone has a single count. The chain recombines TRBV5-1 with TRBJ2-7; 7 nucleotides agree with TRBD1. CDR1 is SGHRS, CDR2 YFSETQ, per germline. V gave up 3 bases and J gave up 0 bases; unmatched junction bases: 9. The CDR3 is 16 amino acids. CDR3 sequence reads: CASSSSQDRPSYEQYF. Here the CDR3 DNA reads TGCGCCAGCAGCTCCTCACAGGACAGGCCCTCCTACGAGCAGTACTTC. Filled out from reference TRBV5-1 and TRBJ2-7, the complete variable domain reads KAGVTQTPRYLIKTRGQQVTLSCSPISGHRSVSWYQQTPGQGLQFLFEYFSETQRNKGNFPGRFSGRQFSNSRSEMNVSTLELGDSALYLCASSSSQDRPSYEQYFGPGTRLTVT.

This clone was detected a few times. The rearrangement links TRBV19 to TRBJ1-5, with D possibly TRBD1 on 6 matching bases. The V and J ends lost 6 bases and 2 bases respectively, with 8 bases between them. The CDR3 has 13 residues. In germline, CDR1 is LNHDA, CDR2 SQIVND (reference sequence). The CDR3 is CASRGAGNQPQHF. For the CDR3, the DNA is TGTGCCAGTAGGGGGGCCGGCAATCAGCCCCAGCATTTT.

The chain has TRBV5-1 and TRBJ1-1; D remains unclear. From germline, CDR1 is SGHRS and CDR2 YFSETQ. Trimming cost V 1 base and J 1 base, with 8 bases left between them. This CDR3 spans 14 amino acids. The CDR3 DNA reads as TGCGCCAGCAGCTTGTCGGTCCCGAACACTGAAGCTTTCTTT. Protein product: CASSLSVPNTEAFF.

The genes are TRBV4-1 and TRBJ2-5; 11 nucleotides agree with TRBD2. The last part of the DNA fits TRBJ2-7 better; the J call may be wrong. There are 17 residues in the CDR3. CDR1 MGHRA and CDR2 YSYEKL come from the germline V gene. Here the CDR3 reads CASSPEPGLADFYEQYF. DNA for the CDR3: TGCGCCAGCAGCCCGGAACCGGGACTAGCGGACTTCTACGAGCAGTACTTC.

By sample fraction, this clone is medium-sized. The CDR3 DNA follows: TGTGCCAGCACTCGGACAGGGGGGATGAGGACTGAAGCTTTCTTT. Translation gives CASTRTGGMRTEAFF. The chain couples TRBV6-1 to TRBJ1-1; 10 bases agree with TRBD1. Trimming cost V 7 bases and J 5 bases; bases outside gene matches: 10. CDR3 length: 15 amino acids. The V gene's germline CDR1 is MNHNS and CDR2 SASEGT.

The rearrangement links TRBV2 to TRBJ1-5; 8 nucleotides align to TRBD1. Germline-derived CDR1 and CDR2 are SNHLY and FYNNEI. Losses at the gene ends were 6 bases for V and 7 bases for J; bases not matched to a gene: 8. CDR3 length: 14 residues. Here the CDR3 reads CASSAQGARQPQHF. CDR3 nucleotides: TGTGCCAGCAGCGCGCAGGGGGCGCGGCAGCCCCAGCATTTT.

This clone has more than one count but fewer than ten. The chain recombines TRBV6-1 with TRBJ1-1, with D possibly being TRBD1 (5 bases). Trimming stripped 5 bases from V and 3 bases from J, with 13 bases between. This CDR3 region has 14 residues. Germline loops: CDR1 MNHNS, CDR2 SASEGT. CDR3 bases: TGTGCCAGCAGTTCCGTGTGGGGGGACACTGAAGCTTTCTTT. It yields the protein CASSSVWGDTEAFF.

This clone was seen more than once but under ten times. V is TRBV7-9 and J is TRBJ1-2; 8 nucleotides line up with TRBD1. The CDR3 extends over 15 amino acids. Looked up from germline, CDR1 is SEHNR and CDR2 is FQNEAQ (reference sequence). Germline trimming cut 10 bases from V and 3 bases from J; bases unmatched to any gene: 13. The CDR3 sequence: CAIREGRGQDYGYTF. The DNA for the CDR3 is TGTGCCATCAGAGAAGGCAGGGGGCAAGACTATGGCTACACCTTC. Using reference TRBV7-9 and TRBJ1-2 for the parts outside the CDR3, the full variable domain is DTGVSQNPRHKITKRGQNVTFRCDPISEHNRLYWYRQTLGQGPEFLTYFQNEAQLEKSRLLSDRFSAERPKGSFSTLEIQRTEQGDSAMYLCAIREGRGQDYGYTFGSGTRLTVV.

CDR3 nucleotide sequence: TGTGCCAGCAGCAAAAGGAAGCGGGGGCCCAACACAGATACGCAGTATTTT. Amino acid sequence: CASSKRKRGPNTDTQYF. The rearrangement links TRBV21-1 to TRBJ2-3; TRBD2, the table's D call, lacks a check against the DNA. TRBV21-1 is a pseudogene. The CDR3 runs 17 residues.

The CDR3 nucleotides read TGTGCCAGCAGCCCAGGGTACACCCTAGCCAAAAACATTCAGTACTTC. This gives the protein CASSPGYTLAKNIQYF. The rearrangement joins TRBV5-8 to TRBJ2-4, with D maybe TRBD1 (5 bases). V lost 4 bases to trimming and J lost 0 bases, with 14 bases between them. Germline V gene lookup returns CDR1 SGHTS and CDR2 YDEGEE. The CDR3 consists of 16 residues.

V gene TRBV5-4 combines with J gene TRBJ2-1; TRBD2 aligns across 8 bases. V was clipped by 5 bases and J by 6 bases; unmatched bases: 13. From germline, CDR1 is SGHNT and CDR2 YYREEE (reference sequence). The CDR3 extends over 16 amino acids. CDR3 nucleotides: TGTGCCAGCAGTCTACGCGGCAGCGGGGGATTCAATGAGCAGTTCTTC. It is translated as CASSLRGSGGFNEQFF.

The gene calls are TRBV16 and TRBJ1-4; D may be TRBD1 (6 bases). CDR3 size: 16 residues. The germline V gene has CDR1 KGHSY and CDR2 FQNENV. Trimming stripped 0 bases from V and 3 bases from J, with 11 bases between. CDR3 sequence (DNA): TGTGCCAGCAGCCAATCTGAGGGGGGGCCTAATGAAAAACTGTTTTTT. The encoded protein is CASSQSEGGPNEKLFF.

This clone showed up many times. The chain carries TRBV27 and TRBJ1-1; weak D call: TRBD1 (5 bases). Trimming stripped 3 bases from V and 4 bases from J, with 12 bases between. Germline loops: CDR1 MNHEY, CDR2 SMNVEV (reference sequence). The length of the CDR3 is 14 residues. The CDR3 bases are TGTGCCAGCAGTTTCCAGGGCCAGATCACTGAAGCTTTCTTT. Translation: CASSFQGQITEAFF.

This clone was observed a handful of times. This chain uses TRBV19 with TRBJ1-1, with 8 bases matching TRBD1. Trimming cost V 8 bases and J 0 bases; bases outside gene matches: 5. Germline V gives CDR1 LNHDA, CDR2 SQIVND (reference sequence). This CDR3 region has 14 residues. This CDR3 is CASRDRSLNTEAFF. The CDR3 region has the DNA TGTGCCAGTCGGGACAGGAGTTTGAACACTGAAGCTTTCTTT.

The chain is built from TRBV20-1 and TRBJ2-1; a possible D gene is TRBD2 (6 bases). This CDR3 region has 11 residues. V shed 5 bases and J shed 9 bases, with 11 bases lying between them. The germline CDR1 and CDR2 sequences are DFQATT and SNEGSKA (reference sequence). This CDR3 is CSAVGGPEQFF. Here the CDR3 DNA reads TGCAGTGCTGTGGGAGGTCCTGAGCAGTTCTTC.

V usage is TRBV7-3 and J usage is TRBJ2-1; TRBD2 matches 8 bases. In germline, CDR1 is SGHTA, CDR2 FQGTGA. V was pared by 4 bases and J by 8 bases, with 7 bases of the junction left unmatched. The CDR3 is 14 residues long. The CDR3 loop is CASSSSGTSYEQFF. The DNA of the CDR3 is TGTGCCAGCAGCTCTTCGGGGACTAGTTATGAGCAGTTCTTC.